This T cell receptor (beta chain) comes out of a study of metastatic and nonmetastatic thyroid tumors. The overall study: Malignant thyroid and benign thyroid patients provided blood and tumor or nodule tissue whose repertoires were compared.

TCRdb called clones again from the PCR reads with MiXCR. The sample holds around 23,000 clones, 20% to 25% seen once. Thyroid surgery took place with no prior treatment in any patient. CDR1 MDHEN and CDR2 SYDVKM come from the germline V gene. The CDR3 runs 15 residues. The V end lost 6 bases, the J end lost 2 bases, and 17 bases lay between the germline ends. This clone was seen a few times. What it recognizes is unknown. The study, taken as a whole, reports: Malignant thyroid tumors reportedly had TCR beta diversity that was significantly higher than in benign nodules, in blood and tumor.

The sequenced material came from blood. The origin of this receptor is a male donor with papillary thyroid cancer or a benign thyroid nodule (not recorded which). Some clones in this sample may be carry-over from other donors' samples. The chain joins TRBV28 to TRBJ2-7, with D perhaps matching TRBD1 (6 bases). The CDR3 coding sequence is TGTGCCAGCAGCCCCGTGGGACACAGGGCCTACGAGCAGTACTTC. Translation gives CASSPVGHRAYEQYF.